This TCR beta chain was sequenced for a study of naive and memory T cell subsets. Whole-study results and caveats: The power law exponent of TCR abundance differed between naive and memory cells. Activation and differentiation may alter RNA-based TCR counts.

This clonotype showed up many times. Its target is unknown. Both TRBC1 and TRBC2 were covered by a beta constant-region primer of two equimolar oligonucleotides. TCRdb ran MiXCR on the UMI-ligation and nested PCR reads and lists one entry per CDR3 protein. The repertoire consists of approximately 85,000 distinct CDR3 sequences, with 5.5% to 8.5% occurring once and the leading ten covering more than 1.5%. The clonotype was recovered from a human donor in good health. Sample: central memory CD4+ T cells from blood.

The CDR3 DNA follows: TGTGCCAGCAGTCTACAAGGATGGGGCAATCAGCCCCAGCATTTT. This translates into CASSLQGWGNQPQHF. The chain links TRBV6-2 or TRBV6-3 to TRBJ1-5; D unresolved. Germline lookup yields CDR1 MNHEY and CDR2 SVGEGT. The CDR3 runs to 15 residues. The V and J ends lost 5 bases and 2 bases respectively, with 13 bases between them.